Listed below are T cell receptor beta chains from one sample, sequenced in a study of CD8+ T cells in alopecia areata. Produced via immunoSEQ multiplex PCR; TCRdb's table is partial and in-frame only. The sample records under 70,000 clones, about three fifths being singletons. Sample: CD8+ T cells sorted from blood, taken at week 0. All receptors derive from a human donor with alopecia areata. The CDR3 runs from the conserved cysteine through the conserved F or W. A D gene is named only where the DNA matches it firmly. Only some rows state a clone size, as once, few, many or a class for expanded clones.

j_call: TRBJ1-2; v_call: TRBV29-1; d_call: NA; clone_size: NA; cdr3_length: 15; cdr3_nt: TGCAGCGTGGAAGGCGAACAGGGCTTCTTATATGGCTACACCTTC; cdr3_aa: CSVEGEQGFLYGYTF
j_call: TRBJ2-7; v_call: TRBV7-9; d_call: NA; clone_size: NA; cdr3_length: 12; cdr3_nt: TGTGCCAGTGCCGGGACCTCCTACGAGCAGTACTTC; cdr3_aa: CASAGTSYEQYF
j_call: TRBJ1-5; v_call: TRBV23-1; d_call: NA; clone_size: NA; cdr3_length: 15; cdr3_nt: TGCGCCAGCAGTCAATCGTGGCATAGCAATCAGCCCCAGCATTTT; cdr3_aa: CASSQSWHSNQPQHF
j_call: TRBJ1-4; v_call: TRBV25-1; d_call: NA; clone_size: NA; cdr3_length: 11; cdr3_nt: TGTGCCAGCAGACTTTCCGGGACGTGGTTTTTT; cdr3_aa: CASRLSGTWFF
j_call: TRBJ2-1; v_call: TRBV6-4; d_call: TRBD2; clone_size: few; cdr3_length: 16; cdr3_nt: TGTGCCAGCAGTGACTCGTCTAGCGGGGACTACAATGAGCAGTTCTTC; cdr3_aa: CASSDSSSGDYNEQFF
j_call: TRBJ2-3; v_call: TRBV4-1; d_call: NA; clone_size: NA; cdr3_length: 13; cdr3_nt: TGCGCCAGCAGCCAAGTGAATACAGATACGCAGTATTTT; cdr3_aa: CASSQVNTDTQYF
j_call: TRBJ2-1; v_call: TRBV27; d_call: TRBD2; clone_size: NA; cdr3_length: 14; cdr3_nt: TGTGCCAGCAGTTTGGGGACTAGTGGCAATGAGCAGTTCTTC; cdr3_aa: CASSLGTSGNEQFF
j_call: TRBJ2-1; v_call: TRBV19; d_call: NA; clone_size: few; cdr3_length: 13; cdr3_nt: TGTGCCAGTAGTTGGGACGGCAACAATGAGCAGTTCTTC; cdr3_aa: CASSWDGNNEQFF
j_call: TRBJ2-7; v_call: TRBV20-1; d_call: NA; clone_size: NA; cdr3_length: 11; cdr3_nt: TGCAGTGCCATAAACAGGGACGAGCAGTACTTC; cdr3_aa: CSAINRDEQYF
j_call: TRBJ2-7; v_call: TRBV5-1; d_call: NA; clone_size: few; cdr3_length: 14; cdr3_nt: TGCGCCAGCAGCTTGGCCGGGGTCTCCTACGAGCAGTACTTC; cdr3_aa: CASSLAGVSYEQYF
j_call: TRBJ2-3; v_call: TRBV29-1; d_call: TRBD2; clone_size: NA; cdr3_length: 14; cdr3_nt: TGCAGCTCAGATTTAGCGGGGGGTGCGGATACGCAGTATTTT; cdr3_aa: CSSDLAGGADTQYF
j_call: TRBJ1-2; v_call: TRBV19; d_call: NA; clone_size: NA; cdr3_length: 14; cdr3_nt: TGTGCCACCTTCGACAGCGTCCTTGTCTATGGCTACACCTTC; cdr3_aa: CATFDSVLVYGYTF
j_call: TRBJ2-1; v_call: TRBV7-9; d_call: TRBD1; clone_size: few; cdr3_length: 15; cdr3_nt: TGTGCCAGCAGCTTAGAGGACAGGGGGAACAATGAGCAGTTCTTC; cdr3_aa: CASSLEDRGNNEQFF
j_call: TRBJ2-3; v_call: TRBV5-6; d_call: TRBD2; clone_size: NA; cdr3_length: 17; cdr3_nt: TGTGCCAGCAGCTTGACCCCTAGCGGGTTTAGCACAGATACGCAGTATTTT; cdr3_aa: CASSLTPSGFSTDTQYF
j_call: TRBJ1-2; v_call: TRBV6-5; d_call: NA; clone_size: once; cdr3_length: 12; cdr3_nt: TGTGCCAGCAGAACCAGCTCCTATGGCTACACCTTC; cdr3_aa: CASRTSSYGYTF
j_call: TRBJ1-6; v_call: TRBV4-1; d_call: NA; clone_size: few; cdr3_length: 15; cdr3_nt: TGCGCCAGCAGCCAAGTAGGCAGCGTGCATTCACCCCTCCACTTT; cdr3_aa: CASSQVGSVHSPLHF
j_call: TRBJ2-1; v_call: TRBV4-1; d_call: NA; clone_size: NA; cdr3_length: 16; cdr3_nt: TGCGCCAGCAGCCCCCCAATAGGGGGCTCCTACAATGAGCAGTTCTTC; cdr3_aa: CASSPPIGGSYNEQFF
j_call: TRBJ2-3; v_call: TRBV28; d_call: NA; clone_size: NA; cdr3_length: 14; cdr3_nt: TGTGCCAGCCGATTTACCGGGACTCCAGATACGCAGTATTTT; cdr3_aa: CASRFTGTPDTQYF
j_call: TRBJ1-1; v_call: TRBV5-6; d_call: NA; clone_size: NA; cdr3_length: 14; cdr3_nt: TGTGCCAGCAGCTTGGGAGGGGGTAACACTGAAGCTTTCTTT; cdr3_aa: CASSLGGGNTEAFF
j_call: TRBJ2-7; v_call: TRBV4-1; d_call: TRBD2; clone_size: few; cdr3_length: 15; cdr3_nt: TGCGCCAGCAGCCAAGAGCCTAGCGGGGGCTACGAGCAGTACTTC; cdr3_aa: CASSQEPSGGYEQYF
j_call: TRBJ1-2; v_call: TRBV29-1; d_call: TRBD1; clone_size: few; cdr3_length: 15; cdr3_nt: TGCAGCGTTGTCCTACCGGGACAGGGGGCGGATGGCTACACCTTC; cdr3_aa: CSVVLPGQGADGYTF
j_call: TRBJ1-1; v_call: TRBV13; d_call: TRBD1; clone_size: many; cdr3_length: 15; cdr3_nt: TGTGCCAGCAGCTCCAGACAGGGCTTGAACACTGAAGCTTTCTTT; cdr3_aa: CASSSRQGLNTEAFF
j_call: TRBJ2-1; v_call: TRBV11-3; d_call: TRBD1; clone_size: NA; cdr3_length: 16; cdr3_nt: TGTGCCAGCAGCTTAGCGGGGACAGGGGAACACAATGAGCAGTTCTTC; cdr3_aa: CASSLAGTGEHNEQFF
j_call: TRBJ1-2; v_call: TRBV29-1; d_call: NA; clone_size: NA; cdr3_length: 13; cdr3_nt: TGCAGCGTCCCAGGGGTTCTGCCTGGTGGCTACACCTTC; cdr3_aa: CSVPGVLPGGYTF
j_call: TRBJ2-7; v_call: TRBV25-1; d_call: NA; clone_size: NA; cdr3_length: 13; cdr3_nt: TGTGCCAGCAGTGAAGCGTGGTTGACCGAGCAGTACTTC; cdr3_aa: CASSEAWLTEQYF
j_call: TRBJ2-1; v_call: TRBV6-5; d_call: TRBD2; clone_size: NA; cdr3_length: 12; cdr3_nt: TGTGCCAGCAGCAATAGCGGGCAGGAGCAGTTCTTC; cdr3_aa: CASSNSGQEQFF
j_call: TRBJ2-3; v_call: TRBV28; d_call: NA; clone_size: NA; cdr3_length: 16; cdr3_nt: TGTGCCAGCAGTTTAATGCTGGGAACGGGCACAGATACGCAGTATTTT; cdr3_aa: CASSLMLGTGTDTQYF
j_call: TRBJ2-1; v_call: TRBV5-1; d_call: TRBD2; clone_size: few; cdr3_length: 16; cdr3_nt: TGCGCCAGCAGCTTGGAGCCAGCGGGAGATTATAATGAGCAGTTCTTC; cdr3_aa: CASSLEPAGDYNEQFF
j_call: TRBJ2-1; v_call: TRBV7-9; d_call: NA; clone_size: NA; cdr3_length: 14; cdr3_nt: TGTGCCAGCAGCTTTCCGCCGCCAGGCGATGAGCAGTTCTTC; cdr3_aa: CASSFPPPGDEQFF
j_call: TRBJ2-5; v_call: TRBV6-5; d_call: NA; clone_size: NA; cdr3_length: 14; cdr3_nt: TGTGCCAGCACCTCCCGCGCGGGGAGAGAGACCCAGTACTTC; cdr3_aa: CASTSRAGRETQYF
j_call: TRBJ1-1; v_call: TRBV29-1; d_call: NA; clone_size: NA; cdr3_length: 11; cdr3_nt: TGCAGCGTTTTGATGAACACTGAAGCTTTCTTT; cdr3_aa: CSVLMNTEAFF
j_call: TRBJ1-5; v_call: TRBV5-6; d_call: TRBD1; clone_size: NA; cdr3_length: 16; cdr3_nt: TGTGCCAGCAGCTTGCGGTCAGGGGGGATGAATCAGCCCCAGCATTTT; cdr3_aa: CASSLRSGGMNQPQHF
j_call: TRBJ2-1; v_call: TRBV10-3; d_call: NA; clone_size: few; cdr3_length: 11; cdr3_nt: TGTGCCATCAGCGCCGGGCATGAGCAGTTCTTC; cdr3_aa: CAISAGHEQFF
j_call: TRBJ1-2; v_call: TRBV29-1; d_call: TRBD1; clone_size: NA; cdr3_length: 12; cdr3_nt: TGCAGCGTTGAGGAGGGGGCGAATGGCTACACCTTC; cdr3_aa: CSVEEGANGYTF
j_call: TRBJ2-3; v_call: TRBV19; d_call: NA; clone_size: few; cdr3_length: 14; cdr3_nt: TGTGCTACTTCCGGGGGCGCCGGGGCAGATACGCAGTATTTT; cdr3_aa: CATSGGAGADTQYF
j_call: TRBJ1-2; v_call: TRBV29-1; d_call: TRBD1; clone_size: NA; cdr3_length: 14; cdr3_nt: TGCAGCGCGACAGGGGGTTCTGTCCGCTATGGCTACACCTTC; cdr3_aa: CSATGGSVRYGYTF
j_call: TRBJ2-6; v_call: TRBV4-3; d_call: NA; clone_size: NA; cdr3_length: 15; cdr3_nt: TGCGCCAGCAGCCAAGATCGACAGGTGGCCAACGTCCTGACTTTC; cdr3_aa: CASSQDRQVANVLTF
j_call: TRBJ2-3; v_call: TRBV6-5; d_call: TRBD2; clone_size: NA; cdr3_length: 15; cdr3_nt: TGTGCCAGCAGTTACGACAGCGGGGCCACAGATACGCAGTATTTT; cdr3_aa: CASSYDSGATDTQYF
j_call: TRBJ2-7; v_call: TRBV29-1; d_call: NA; clone_size: NA; cdr3_length: 12; cdr3_nt: TGCAGCGTTGTGACTGATAACTACGAGCAGTACTTC; cdr3_aa: CSVVTDNYEQYF
j_call: TRBJ2-3; v_call: TRBV29-1; d_call: NA; clone_size: NA; cdr3_length: 14; cdr3_nt: TGCAGCGTTGAGGGCGAAACGCTTACAGATACGCAGTATTTT; cdr3_aa: CSVEGETLTDTQYF
j_call: TRBJ2-2; v_call: TRBV5-6; d_call: NA; clone_size: NA; cdr3_length: 13; cdr3_nt: TGTGCCAGCAGCTTACTGGGGGCCGGGGAGCTGTTTTTT; cdr3_aa: CASSLLGAGELFF
j_call: TRBJ2-1; v_call: TRBV9; d_call: TRBD2; clone_size: few; cdr3_length: 15; cdr3_nt: TGTGCCAGCAGCGTAGAAGGGCGGGGGGACAATGAGCAGTTCTTC; cdr3_aa: CASSVEGRGDNEQFF
j_call: TRBJ2-1; v_call: TRBV4-3; d_call: TRBD2; clone_size: NA; cdr3_length: 16; cdr3_nt: TGCGCCAGCAGCCTAATGCTAGCGGTGGCCTACAATGAGCAGTTCTTC; cdr3_aa: CASSLMLAVAYNEQFF
j_call: TRBJ1-6; v_call: TRBV23-1; d_call: NA; clone_size: NA; cdr3_length: 16; cdr3_nt: TGCGCCAGCAGTCGGGAGAGGGAGGGGTCAAATTCACCCCTCCACTTT; cdr3_aa: CASSREREGSNSPLHF
j_call: TRBJ2-7; v_call: TRBV18; d_call: NA; clone_size: NA; cdr3_length: 17; cdr3_nt: TGTGCCAGCTCACCGGGGGCAGGGAGCCCTTCGGCCTACGAGCAGTACTTC; cdr3_aa: CASSPGAGSPSAYEQYF
j_call: TRBJ2-7; v_call: TRBV4-3; d_call: TRBD2; clone_size: NA; cdr3_length: 18; cdr3_nt: TGCGCCAGCAGCCGCTCCCCGGGACTAGCGGGAGGGCCCTACGAGCAGTACTTC; cdr3_aa: CASSRSPGLAGGPYEQYF
j_call: TRBJ2-7; v_call: TRBV20-1; d_call: NA; clone_size: NA; cdr3_length: 11; cdr3_nt: TGCAGTGCTAATAGGAGGTACGAGCAGTACTTC; cdr3_aa: CSANRRYEQYF
j_call: TRBJ2-6; v_call: TRBV9; d_call: TRBD2; clone_size: NA; cdr3_length: 19; cdr3_nt: TGTGCCAGCAGCGCACACCCGGGACTAGCGAGCTCTGGGGCCAACGTCCTGACTTTC; cdr3_aa: CASSAHPGLASSGANVLTF
j_call: TRBJ2-2; v_call: TRBV30; d_call: NA; clone_size: NA; cdr3_length: 13; cdr3_nt: TGTGCCTGGGGGACCGGGGGCACCGGGGAGCTGTTTTTT; cdr3_aa: CAWGTGGTGELFF
j_call: TRBJ1-2; v_call: TRBV30; d_call: TRBD1; clone_size: NA; cdr3_length: 15; cdr3_nt: TGTGCCTGGAGTGTACTCGGACAGGACCACTATGGCTACACCTTC; cdr3_aa: CAWSVLGQDHYGYTF
j_call: TRBJ1-1; v_call: TRBV30; d_call: NA; clone_size: NA; cdr3_length: 16; cdr3_nt: TGTGCCTGGAGTGTACCACCCGGTGGTGGAGAAACTGAAGCTTTCTTT; cdr3_aa: CAWSVPPGGGETEAFF
j_call: TRBJ1-2; v_call: TRBV27; d_call: NA; clone_size: NA; cdr3_length: 13; cdr3_nt: TGTGCCAGCAGTTTTGGACACTTCTATGGCTACACCTTC; cdr3_aa: CASSFGHFYGYTF
j_call: TRBJ1-1; v_call: TRBV7-9; d_call: NA; clone_size: NA; cdr3_length: 13; cdr3_nt: TGTGCCAGCAGCTCGGGACTCAACACTGAAGCTTTCTTT; cdr3_aa: CASSSGLNTEAFF
j_call: TRBJ1-5; v_call: TRBV18; d_call: NA; clone_size: NA; cdr3_length: 13; cdr3_nt: TGTGCCAGCTCGCTATCCAGGGGTCAGCCCCAGCATTTT; cdr3_aa: CASSLSRGQPQHF
j_call: TRBJ1-2; v_call: TRBV5-1; d_call: NA; clone_size: NA; cdr3_length: 15; cdr3_nt: TGCGCCAGCAGCTCCCCAGGGGCCACTAACTATGGCTACACCTTC; cdr3_aa: CASSSPGATNYGYTF
j_call: TRBJ2-7; v_call: TRBV4-3; d_call: NA; clone_size: NA; cdr3_length: 15; cdr3_nt: TGCGCCAGCAGCCAAGTTGTCGGGAGCTCCTACGAGCAGTACTTC; cdr3_aa: CASSQVVGSSYEQYF
j_call: TRBJ2-5; v_call: TRBV7-6; d_call: NA; clone_size: NA; cdr3_length: 14; cdr3_nt: TGTGCCAGCAGCTTAATCCCAGGGCAAGAGACCCAGTACTTC; cdr3_aa: CASSLIPGQETQYF
j_call: TRBJ2-3; v_call: TRBV23-1; d_call: TRBD1; clone_size: once; cdr3_length: 15; cdr3_nt: TGCGCCAGCAAAGAGAGGGGACAGGGGACAGATACGCAGTATTTT; cdr3_aa: CASKERGQGTDTQYF
j_call: TRBJ1-3; v_call: TRBV30; d_call: NA; clone_size: NA; cdr3_length: 13; cdr3_nt: TGTGCCTGGAGTGTGGACAGCGGAAACACCATATATTTT; cdr3_aa: CAWSVDSGNTIYF
j_call: TRBJ2-5; v_call: TRBV4-1; d_call: TRBD2; clone_size: NA; cdr3_length: 15; cdr3_nt: TGCGCCAGCAGCCAACGACTAGCGGGTGGTGAGACCCAGTACTTC; cdr3_aa: CASSQRLAGGETQYF